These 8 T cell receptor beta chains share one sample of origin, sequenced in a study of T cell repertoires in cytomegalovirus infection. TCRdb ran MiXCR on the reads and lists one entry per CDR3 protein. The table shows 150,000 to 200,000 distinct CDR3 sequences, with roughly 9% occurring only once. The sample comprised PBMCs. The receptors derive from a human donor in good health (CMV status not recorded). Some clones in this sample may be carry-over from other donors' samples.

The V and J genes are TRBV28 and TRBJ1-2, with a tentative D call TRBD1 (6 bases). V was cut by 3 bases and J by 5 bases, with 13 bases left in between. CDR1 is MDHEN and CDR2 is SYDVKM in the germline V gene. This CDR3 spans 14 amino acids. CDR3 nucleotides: TGTGCCAGCAGTTTTGGCAGGGGTGGGTATGGCTACACCTTC. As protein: CASSFGRGGYGYTF.

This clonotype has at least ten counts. The CDR3 is CASSFSGANVLTF. The CDR3 bases are TGTGCCAGCAGCTTTTCTGGGGCCAACGTCCTGACTTTC. This sequence joins TRBV11-2 and TRBJ2-6; D remains ambiguous. Germline assignment: CDR1 SGHAT and CDR2 FQNNGV. The V end was cut by 3 bases, the J end by 1 base, with 1 base between. CDR3 length: 13 residues.

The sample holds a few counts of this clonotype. The CDR3 region is CASTLEGTSGQETQYF. The CDR3 nucleotides read TGTGCCAGCACCTTAGAGGGTACTAGCGGCCAAGAGACCCAGTACTTC. This chain joins TRBV12-3 or TRBV12-4 and TRBJ2-5; 8 bases fit TRBD2. After removal of 7 bases from V and 1 base from J, the junction contained 11 bases not matched to a gene. The CDR3 covers 16 residues.

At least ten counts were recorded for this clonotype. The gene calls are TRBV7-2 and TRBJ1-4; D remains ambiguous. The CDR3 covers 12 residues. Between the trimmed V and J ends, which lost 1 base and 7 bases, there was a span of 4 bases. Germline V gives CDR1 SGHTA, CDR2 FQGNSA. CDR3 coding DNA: TGTGCCAGCAGCTTAGTGGCTGAAAAACTGTTTTTT. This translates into CASSLVAEKLFF.

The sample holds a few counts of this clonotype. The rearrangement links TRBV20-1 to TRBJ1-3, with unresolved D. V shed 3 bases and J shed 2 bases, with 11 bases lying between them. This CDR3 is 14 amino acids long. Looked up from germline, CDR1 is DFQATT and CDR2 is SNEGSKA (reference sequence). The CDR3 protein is CSASTTEPGNTIYF. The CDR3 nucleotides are TGCAGTGCTAGCACGACGGAGCCTGGAAACACCATATATTTT.

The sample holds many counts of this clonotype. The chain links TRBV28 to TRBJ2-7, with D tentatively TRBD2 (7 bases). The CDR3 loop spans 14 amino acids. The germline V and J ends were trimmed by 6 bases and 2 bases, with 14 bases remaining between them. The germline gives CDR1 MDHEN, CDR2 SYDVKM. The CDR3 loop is CASRGGQPPYEQYF. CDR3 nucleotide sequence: TGTGCCAGCAGGGGGGGGCAGCCTCCCTACGAGCAGTACTTC.

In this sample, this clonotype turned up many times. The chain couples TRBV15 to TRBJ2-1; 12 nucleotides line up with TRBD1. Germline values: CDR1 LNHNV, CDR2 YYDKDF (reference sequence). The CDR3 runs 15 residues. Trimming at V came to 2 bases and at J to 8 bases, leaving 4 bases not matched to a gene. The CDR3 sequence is CATSRSGTGGYEQFF. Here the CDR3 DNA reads TGTGCCACCAGCAGATCCGGGACAGGGGGCTATGAGCAGTTCTTC.

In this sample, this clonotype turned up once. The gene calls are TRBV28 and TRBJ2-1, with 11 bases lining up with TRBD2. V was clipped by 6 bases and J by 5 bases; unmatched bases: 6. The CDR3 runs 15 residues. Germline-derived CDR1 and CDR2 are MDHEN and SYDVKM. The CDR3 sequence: CASSIVGLADNEQFF. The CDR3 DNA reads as TGTGCCAGCAGCATTGTGGGACTAGCGGACAATGAGCAGTTCTTC. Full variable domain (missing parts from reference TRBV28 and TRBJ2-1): DVKVTQSSRYLVKRTGEKVFLECVQDMDHENMFWYRQDPGLGLRLIYFSYDVKMKEKGDIPEGYSVSREKKERFSLILESASTNQTSMYLCASSIVGLADNEQFFGPGTRLTVL.